Following are 19 T cell receptor beta chains from one sample sequenced in a study of blood T cells in healthy people across ages. Using a J-beta primer mix together with a sample-barcoded 5' primer, a second PCR was run for 7 to 11 cycles. Each CDR3 protein is one row after TCRdb ran MiXCR on the 5' RACE reads. The table shows 650,000 to 900,000 distinct CDR3 sequences, with around 62% occurring only once. Specimen: blood. These receptors all come from a man aged 25 to 40 in good health.

The V call is TRBV6-5, the J call TRBJ1-4, with D possibly matching TRBD1 (6 bases). This CDR3 contains 16 residues. V was pared by 0 bases and J by 4 bases, with 12 bases between. Germline V gene sequence: CDR1 MNHEY, CDR2 SVGAGI. The CDR3 loop reads CASSYSSGGRNEKLFF. The DNA for the CDR3 is TGTGCCAGCAGTTACTCGAGCGGGGGCCGTAATGAAAAACTGTTTTTT.

The chain combines TRBV6-4 with TRBJ2-6; 9 positions match TRBD1. The CDR3 is 18 residues long. The trim removed 6 bases at V and 0 bases at J, leaving 9 bases unmatched. Germline assignment: CDR1 MRHNA and CDR2 SNTAGT. CDR3 nucleotide sequence: TGTGCCAGCAGCGAAACAGGGGGCCCTTTCTCTGGGGCCAACGTCCTGACTTTC. This gives the protein CASSETGGPFSGANVLTF.

This rearrangement joins TRBV3-1 to TRBJ2-1; 11 nucleotides line up with TRBD2. V dropped 0 bases and J dropped 4; count of bases not matched to a gene: 5. Germline V CDR1 and CDR2: LGHDT, YNNKEL (reference sequence). The CDR3 loop spans 17 amino acids. The CDR3 loop is CASSQEGGLAAYNEQFF. The CDR3, as DNA: TGTGCCAGCAGCCAAGAAGGGGGACTAGCGGCTTACAATGAGCAGTTCTTC.

The chain couples TRBV7-2 to TRBJ1-1, with 8 nucleotides matching TRBD1. The germline gives CDR1 SGHTA, CDR2 FQGNSA. V lost 4 bases, J lost 0 bases, and 10 bases stayed unmatched. This CDR3 has 17 amino acids. The CDR3: CASSYTPGQVVNTEAFF. The CDR3 nucleotides are TGTGCCAGCAGCTATACACCGGGACAGGTCGTGAACACTGAAGCTTTCTTT.

This clonotype was seen only a few times. The rearrangement links TRBV29-1 to TRBJ2-3; no firm D call. Trimming cost V 2 bases and J 2 bases, with 8 bases left between them. The germline CDR1 and CDR2 sequences are SQVTM and ANQGSEA. The CDR3 contains 13 residues. CDR3 DNA: TGCAGCGTTGAAACAGATTCCACAGATACGCAGTATTTT. This sequence encodes CSVETDSTDTQYF.

The V call is TRBV11-1, the J call TRBJ2-3; the match to TRBD1 covers 8 bases. CDR1 and CDR2 (germline): SGHAT, FQDESV (reference sequence). The ends lost 1 base at V and 2 bases at J; junction bases unmatched: 5. The CDR3 covers 16 residues. CDR3 in amino acids: CASSLEEQGATDTQYF. CDR3 bases: TGTGCCAGCAGCTTAGAGGAGCAGGGGGCCACAGATACGCAGTATTTT.

This clonotype was detected only once. The chain carries TRBV7-3 and TRBJ2-5; no definite D call. Trimming cost V 5 bases and J 3 bases, with 10 bases left between them. Germline-derived CDR1 and CDR2 are SGHTA and FQGTGA. The CDR3 runs to 13 residues. The CDR3 nucleotides read TGTGCCAGCAGCGTAAACATCGAAGAGACCCAGTACTTC. Its protein product is CASSVNIEETQYF. The whole variable domain, filled in from reference TRBV7-3 and TRBJ2-5, reads GAGVSQTPSNKVTEKGKYVELRCDPISGHTALYWYRQSLGQGPEFLIYFQGTGAADDSGLPNDRFFAVRPEGSVSTLKIQRTERGDSAVYLCASSVNIEETQYFGPGTRLLVL.

The genes are TRBV7-2 and TRBJ2-3; 9 nucleotides align to TRBD2. V was clipped by 4 bases and J by 5 bases; unmatched bases: 7. This CDR3 comprises 15 residues. The germline gives CDR1 SGHTA, CDR2 FQGNSA. CDR3 in DNA: TGTGCCAGCAGCTCATGGACTAGCGTGAGAGATACGCAGTATTTT. It codes for CASSSWTSVRDTQYF. The full variable domain, in which reference TRBV7-2 and TRBJ2-3 provide the parts outside the CDR3, is GAGVSQSPSNKVTEKGKDVELRCDPISGHTALYWYRQSLGQGLEFLIYFQGNSAPDKSGLPSDRFSAERTGGSVSTLTIQRTQQEDSAVYLCASSSWTSVRDTQYFGPGTRLTVL.

V gene TRBV10-3 combines with J gene TRBJ2-7; D is undetermined. The CDR3 extends over 13 amino acids. Trimming took off 10 bases at V and 0 bases at J, with 13 bases between the two ends. Germline V gene sequence: CDR1 ENHRY, CDR2 SYGVKD. Written as DNA, the CDR3 is TGTGCCAGTACCCGGTCTCGCTCCTACGAGCAGTACTTC. Translation: CASTRSRSYEQYF.

This chain uses TRBV20-1 with TRBJ2-3, with a tentative D call TRBD2 (6 bases). The CDR3 sequence is 13 residues long. Germline loops: CDR1 DFQATT, CDR2 SNEGSKA (reference sequence). V lost 5 bases to trimming and J lost 0 bases, with 9 bases between them. CDR3 sequence: CSAGGVSTDTQYF. The CDR3 DNA reads TGCAGTGCTGGCGGGGTTAGCACAGATACGCAGTATTTT.

The CDR3 protein is CASRLREKLFF. CDR3 nucleotide sequence: TGTGCCAGCAGACTTCGAGAAAAACTGTTTTTT. The chain has TRBV6-6 and TRBJ1-4; D is ambiguous. CDR1 is MNHNY and CDR2 is SVGAGI in the germline V gene (reference sequence). The CDR3 is 11 residues long. Trimming cost V 6 bases and J 8 bases, with 7 bases left between them.

The chain combines TRBV27 with TRBJ2-4, with D perhaps matching TRBD2 (5 bases). Trimming shortened V by 4 bases and J by 0 bases, and 7 bases separated the two germline ends. CDR1 is MNHEY and CDR2 is SMNVEV in the germline V gene (reference sequence). The CDR3 has 14 residues. This CDR3 is CASSSTRAKNIQYF. For the CDR3, the DNA is TGTGCCAGCAGTTCAACTAGAGCCAAAAACATTCAGTACTTC.

The J gene is TRBJ1-2, the V gene TRBV6-1; D possibly corresponds to TRBD1 (6 bases). CDR1 is MNHNS and CDR2 is SASEGT in the germline V gene. CDR3 length: 16 residues. The V and J ends lost 2 bases and 3 bases respectively, with 16 bases between them. The CDR3 loop is CASSEQGTLRDYGYTF. CDR3 nucleotide sequence: TGTGCCAGCAGTGAACAAGGGACACTACGGGACTATGGCTACACCTTC.

V usage is TRBV7-2 and J usage is TRBJ2-7; D might be TRBD1 (6 bases). V shed 5 bases and J shed 4 bases, with 12 bases lying between them. CDR1 is SGHTA and CDR2 is FQGNSA in the germline V gene. The CDR3 has 13 residues. The chain's CDR3 is CASSPDRKYEQYF. The DNA of the CDR3 is TGTGCCAGCAGCCCAGACAGGAAGTACGAGCAGTACTTC.

The rearrangement joins TRBV6-5 to TRBJ2-3, with D hard to call. V was cut by 6 bases and J by 6 bases, with 7 bases left in between. The CDR3 sequence is 11 residues long. CDR1 is MNHEY and CDR2 is SVGAGI in the germline V gene. CDR3 nucleotide sequence: TGTGCCAGCAGGCACGCTGATACGCAGTATTTT. Translation: CASRHADTQYF.

J is TRBJ2-1 and V is TRBV29-1; TRBD2 agrees at 11 bases. J gave up 2 bases and V 5 bases, and 2 bases lay outside the gene matches. Germline values: CDR1 SQVTM, CDR2 ANQGSEA. The CDR3 has 14 residues. CDR3 loop: CSVISGGAYNEQFF. The CDR3 DNA reads as TGCAGCGTTATTAGCGGGGGGGCCTACAATGAGCAGTTCTTC.

This chain connects TRBV11-2 to TRBJ2-1; D unclear. The J call is in doubt because the DNA end fits TRBJ2-7 better. CDR3 length: 13 amino acids. CDR1 and CDR2 (germline): SGHAT, FQNNGV. CDR3 region: CASSLGGIIEQYF. The CDR3 coding sequence is TGTGCCAGCAGCTTAGGTGGGATTATCGAGCAGTACTTC.

The CDR3 here is CASSFIGSGTEAFF. In nucleotides, the CDR3 is TGTGCCAGCAGCTTTATCGGCTCGGGGACTGAAGCTTTCTTT. The chain links TRBV7-2 to TRBJ1-1; D is uncertain. In germline, CDR1 is SGHTA, CDR2 FQGNSA. With 3 bases removed from V and 5 bases from J, the gap between germline ends came to 13 bases. The CDR3 loop spans 14 amino acids. Full variable domain (rest looked up from reference TRBV7-2 and TRBJ1-1): GAGVSQSPSNKVTEKGKDVELRCDPISGHTALYWYRQSLGQGLEFLIYFQGNSAPDKSGLPSDRFSAERTGGSVSTLTIQRTQQEDSAVYLCASSFIGSGTEAFFGQGTRLTVV.

The rearrangement links TRBV4-3 to TRBJ2-5; possible D gene TRBD1, 6 bases. In germline, CDR1 is LGHNA, CDR2 YSLEER. This CDR3 is built from 15 residues. The V gene lost 2 bases and the J gene lost 4 bases, with 14 bases spanning the gap. This CDR3 reads CASSQHYRDGETQYF. The CDR3 region has the DNA TGCGCCAGCAGCCAACATTACAGGGACGGAGAGACCCAGTACTTC.